The clone carrying this T cell receptor (beta chain) has only one observation. Its specificity is not known. Expressed TCRB transcripts were sequenced because the entire RNA isolate underwent reverse transcription. This table comes from immunoSEQ multiplex PCR, and its TCRdb copy is limited to in-frame clones, with some not included. The sample consists of about 260,000 clones, 20% of them appearing once. This specimen comes from a study of beta chain features in type 1 diabetes. Overall study findings and caveats: Significant though moderate, a shortening of TCRB CDR3s appeared in all four CD4+ subsets of Type 1 diabetes patients.

V lost 5 bases and J lost 2; bases outside the gene matches: 7. The CDR3 runs to 15 residues. From germline, CDR1 is SGHTA and CDR2 FQGNSA. The sequencing input was naive CD4+ T cells from blood. This clonotype was sampled from a woman aged 40 to 50 with type 1 diabetes. The chain couples TRBV7-2 to TRBJ2-7, with 9 bases that match TRBD1. CDR3 DNA: TGTGCCAGCAGCCAGGGACAGGGCCTCACCTACGAGCAGTACTTC. The encoded protein is CASSQGQGLTYEQYF.